The 14 T cell receptor beta chains in this list originate from one sample, sequenced in a study. Each CDR3 protein gets one entry after TCRdb re-called the 5' RACE reads with MiXCR. Among roughly 11,000 distinct CDR3 sequences, around 47% were seen once, and the ten largest hold 9.5% to 15%. Input material: tumor-infiltrating naive CD4+ T cells sorted from the breast tumor. The subset here: naive CD4+ T cells, CD4+CD45RA+CD25-. Receptors were obtained from a female donor with breast cancer.

This clonotype was picked up one time. The conserved phenylalanine or tryptophan is not found at the CDR3 terminus, so this likely reflects a read error. This chain links TRBV10-3 with TRBJ2-5, with D perhaps matching TRBD2 (6 bases). CDR1 is ENHRY, CDR2 SYGVKD, per germline. The CDR3 length is 14 residues. Trimming took 4 bases from V and 0 from J, leaving 9 bases between them. The DNA of the CDR3 is TGTGCCATCAGTGGGGGGGACTACCAAGAGACCCAGTACCTC. Translation: CAISGGDYQETQYL.

This chain joins TRBV5-5 and TRBJ2-6; a possible D gene is TRBD1 (5 bases). The CDR3 has 17 residues. CDR1 and CDR2 (germline): SGHKS, YYEKEE (reference sequence). V gave up 0 bases and J gave up 0 bases, with 10 bases separating them. CDR3 DNA sequence: TGTGCCAGCAGCTTGGCAGGGATCCCCTCTGGGGCCAACGTCCTGACTTTC. Translated, it gives CASSLAGIPSGANVLTF.

J is TRBJ2-7 and V is TRBV20-1, with 8 bases aligning to TRBD2. Germline loops: CDR1 DFQATT, CDR2 SNEGSKA (reference sequence). CDR3 size: 15 residues. V dropped 5 bases and J dropped 4; count of bases not matched to a gene: 13. Here the CDR3 reads CSAVGIAGFLYEQYF. The CDR3 DNA is TGCAGTGCTGTTGGAATAGCGGGATTCTTATACGAGCAGTACTTC.

In this sample, this clonotype turned up a few times. V and J are TRBV20-1 and TRBJ2-3; the match to TRBD2 covers 8 bases. V was clipped by 4 bases and J by 4 bases; unmatched bases: 10. This CDR3 has 15 amino acids. The V gene's germline CDR1 is DFQATT and CDR2 SNEGSKA (reference sequence). CDR3 sequence reads: CSAKVIAGLADTQYF. The CDR3 DNA follows: TGCAGTGCTAAGGTTATAGCGGGACTGGCAGATACGCAGTATTTT.

With respect to this clonotype: One end of the junction varies from germline; a read error may be responsible. The genes are TRBV5-1 and TRBJ2-4, with 7 bases that match TRBD1. The CDR3 length is 15 residues. Germline V lookup: CDR1 SGHRS, CDR2 YFSETQ. The CDR3 region is CASSFSPSDGGQPIF. The CDR3 DNA reads TGCGCCAGCAGCTTCTCACCATCGGATGGGGGACAGCCTATTTTC. The whole variable domain, remainder taken from reference TRBV5-1 and TRBJ2-4, is KAGVTQTPRYLIKTRGQQVTLSCSPISGHRSVSWYQQTPGQGLQFLFEYFSETQRNKGNFPGRFSGRQFSNSRSEMNVSTLELGDSALYLCASSFSPSDGGQPIFGAGTRLSVL.

The chain is built from TRBV6-2 or TRBV6-3 and TRBJ1-2, with D tentatively TRBD1 (5 bases). Trimming cost V 2 bases and J 7 bases, with 14 bases left between them. There are 14 residues in the CDR3. CDR1 and CDR2 from the germline V gene are MNHEY and SVGEGT. The CDR3 is CASSYGTAGFGYTF. CDR3 in DNA: TGTGCCAGCAGTTACGGGACCGCAGGCTTTGGCTACACCTTC.

This clonotype came up a few times. V is TRBV20-1 and J is TRBJ2-1; 8 bases align to TRBD2. The CDR3 runs 11 residues. Trimming at V came to 6 bases and at J to 12 bases, leaving 7 bases not matched to a gene. Germline CDR1 DFQATT, CDR2 SNEGSKA (reference sequence). CDR3: CSAILAARQFF. DNA of the CDR3: TGCAGTGCGATACTAGCGGCGAGGCAGTTCTTC.

The chain employs TRBV28 and TRBJ1-6; possible D gene TRBD1, 6 bases. The CDR3 loop spans 15 amino acids. Trimming cost V 8 bases and J 0 bases, with 11 bases left between them. CDR1 and CDR2 (germline): MDHEN, SYDVKM. The CDR3 DNA reads as TGTGCCAGCGTAGACAGGAGCTCCTATAATTCACCCCTCCACTTT. Amino acids: CASVDRSSYNSPLHF.

As regards this clonotype: One junction end does not reproduce the germline sequence, and a read error may be involved. The CDR3 loop reads CASSLVQGNGQYF. CDR3 bases: TGTGCTAGCAGCTTAGTGCAGGGAAACGGGCAGTACTTC. The chain employs TRBV7-7 and TRBJ2-7, with D possibly being TRBD1 (5 bases). The CDR3 sequence is 13 residues long. The germline gives CDR1 SSHAT, CDR2 FNYEAQ (reference sequence).

The rearrangement joins TRBV3-1 to TRBJ2-1; D might be TRBD2 (5 bases). The CDR3 runs to 13 residues. Trimming cost V 6 bases and J 3 bases, with 9 bases left between them. The germline gives CDR1 LGHDT, CDR2 YNNKEL (reference sequence). The CDR3, as DNA: TGTGCCAGCAGGGGAGTTAACTACAATGAGCAGTTCTTC. This encodes CASRGVNYNEQFF.

This clonotype was detected once. This likely comes from a read error, as the CDR3 has no conserved phenylalanine or tryptophan at its end. The gene calls are TRBV7-8 and TRBJ2-4; D not resolved. The CDR3 is 14 residues long. Trimming pared 4 bases from V and 0 bases from J, leaving 7 bases between. Germline V gene data show CDR1 as SGHVS and CDR2 as FQNEAQ. Here the CDR3 DNA reads TGTGCCAGCAGCTCTTCCTTAGCCAAAAACATTCAGTACTCC. Protein: CASSSSLAKNIQYS.

V is TRBV20-1 and J is TRBJ1-2; 8 bases agree with TRBD1. The V segment lost 0 bases and the J segment 2 bases; nucleotides outside the gene matches: 8. Germline V gene data show CDR1 as DFQATT and CDR2 as SNEGSKA (reference sequence). There are 16 residues in the CDR3. This CDR3 reads CSARDWRRGRNYGYTF. CDR3 DNA: TGCAGTGCTAGAGATTGGCGCAGGGGGCGAAACTATGGCTACACCTTC.

The chain has TRBV7-8 and TRBJ2-7; D unresolved. The CDR3 extends over 13 amino acids. Per germline, CDR1 SGHVS and CDR2 FQNEAQ. Trimming stripped 1 base from V and 3 bases from J, with 7 bases between. CDR3 protein: CASSLDGDYEQYV. The CDR3 DNA reads as TGTGCCAGCAGCTTAGACGGAGACTACGAGCAGTACGTC.

As DNA, the CDR3 is TGTGCCAGCAGCGTAGTCGGGGAGGGCTCCTACAATGAGCAGTTCTTC. It yields the protein CASSVVGEGSYNEQFF. The chain carries TRBV9 and TRBJ2-1, with 7 bases lining up with TRBD2. V shed 0 bases, J shed 0 bases, and the junction held 3 bases outside the gene matches. Germline-derived CDR1 and CDR2 are SGDLS and YYNGEE. This CDR3 contains 16 residues.